This T cell receptor (beta chain) was identified in a study of blood T cell repertoires in COVID-19. The ends were cut back, 4 bases at V and 1 base at J, with 17 bases in the middle. Germline V gene sequence: CDR1 SGHTA, CDR2 FQGNSA. CDR3 length equals 16 residues. The assay was immunoSEQ multiplex PCR, and TCRdb's table has in-frame clones only and misses some. The table has approximately 300,000 clones, approximately 90% seen once; the top ten hold about 3.9%. The rearrangement links TRBV7-2 to TRBJ2-7; D not resolved. Sequenced: peripheral blood. This clonotype originated in a woman aged 45-65 years with active or convalescent COVID-19. CDR3 DNA: TGTGCCAGCAGCTCAAGCTCCCCACCACTTTCCTACGAGCAGTACTTC. Its protein is CASSSSSPPLSYEQYF.